The source of this T cell receptor beta chain is a study of blood T cell repertoires in COVID-19. Study-wide context: Donors in the United States, Italy and Spain gave samples during acute or convalescent COVID-19.

The J segment lost 6 bases and the V segment lost 8 bases, leaving 11 bases of the junction unmatched. CDR1 MDHEN and CDR2 SYDVKM come from the germline V gene. The CDR3 totals 16 residues. Generated by immunoSEQ multiplex PCR, the TCRdb table keeps only in-frame clones and is missing some. The sample has around 140,000 clones, approximately 92% seen once; the top ten hold around 15%. This sequence joins TRBV28 and TRBJ2-3; TRBD2 matches 13 bases. Sample: peripheral blood. This TCR was recovered from a man aged 18 to 35 with COVID-19, enrolled during active disease. CDR3 sequence (DNA): TGTGCCAGCTATGGTCCGGGACTAGCGGGATACGATACGCAGTATTTT. It codes for CASYGPGLAGYDTQYF.